Listed below are T cell receptor beta chains from one sample, sequenced in a study of cytomegalovirus exposure and HLA in healthy donors. Here immunoSEQ multiplex PCR was the method, and the copy in TCRdb shows in-frame clones only, minus some. The sample comprises roughly 130,000 clones, about 74% of which are singletons, and 5.5% to 8.5% rests with the top ten. Sequenced material: PBMCs. These receptors were obtained from a man between 35 and 55 years old in good health and CMV-seropositive. Each CDR3 is given without its conserved first and last residue.

v_gene	j_gene	CDR3aa
TRBV6-1	TRBJ2-3	ASSEAPWDPGLAGVLTQY
TRBV5-1	-	ASSLTSGSGYEQY
TRBV19	TRBJ1-6	ASSITGTGNSPLH
TRBV6-4	TRBJ1-1	ASSDSTGHVTEAF
TRBV19	TRBJ2-7	ASSNGQGGPFTYEQY
TRBV6-4	TRBJ2-2	ASSDGRETGELF
TRBV25-1	TRBJ2-1	ASSESRDSGEQF
TRBV5-6	TRBJ2-4	ASSFLTGGIAKNIQY
TRBV4-2	TRBJ2-5	ASSVQGTQETQY
TRBV6-5	TRBJ2-1	ASRKDRGSYEQF
TRBV6-6	TRBJ1-5	ASSLTTSGSNQPQH
TRBV19	TRBJ2-7	ASSIRDRGDEQY
TRBV14	-	ASSQYRDTPYEQY
TRBV6-5	TRBJ2-7	ASSYSTLAGYEQY
TRBV6-6	TRBJ1-2	ASSRTREGYT
TRBV7-6	TRBJ2-5	ASSWRGGQETQY
TRBV6-1	TRBJ1-1	ASSGFVGREAF
TRBV6-6	TRBJ2-7	ATTGTTSYEQY
TRBV28	TRBJ1-1	ASSFTGFNTEAF
TRBV21-1	TRBJ2-7	ASSKVGGPPTYEQY
TRBV28	TRBJ2-1	AREYGGHSYNEQF
TRBV28	TRBJ1-2	ASKTYGYGYT
TRBV7-8	TRBJ1-1	ASSSGSSVAF
TRBV14	TRBJ2-7	ASSPRAGGTYEQY
TRBV27	TRBJ1-6	ASSPRDNRNSPLH
TRBV28	TRBJ2-7	ASSPRTSGSSYEQY
TRBV23-1	TRBJ1-5	ASSPDRGHQPQH
TRBV6-1	TRBJ1-5	SHGGYYQPQH
TRBV30	TRBJ2-7	AWSVSSYEQY
TRBV13	TRBJ1-1	ASSSWGGGLNTEAF
TRBV11-2	TRBJ1-1	ASSSSTRNTEAF
TRBV6-1	TRBJ2-1	ASSEARGFSYNEQF
TRBV5-1	TRBJ1-1	ASATTGTTEAF
TRBV7-6	TRBJ2-3	ASSLDGVSTDTQY
TRBV18	TRBJ2-1	ASSPLEAGVRYNEQF
TRBV19	TRBJ2-3	ASSITRADTQY
TRBV10-3	TRBJ1-1	AISEGSGGTEAF
TRBV19	TRBJ2-2	ASSGRTRSTGELF
TRBV27	TRBJ1-1	ASSRPGQGARTEAF
TRBV28	TRBJ2-1	ASSSVAGGVYEQF
TRBV6-5	TRBJ2-4	ASSPHRGRNIQY
TRBV5-6	TRBJ1-4	ASSMSHDRGFEKLF
TRBV19	TRBJ2-7	ASSIKGVGEQY
TRBV2	TRBJ1-5	ASTDRVILSNQPQH
TRBV9	TRBJ1-2	ASSVGKGGYGYT
TRBV2	TRBJ2-1	ASSFGQGDTSKF
TRBV7-6	TRBJ2-3	ASSDFPGVADTQY